This T cell receptor beta chain originates from a study of vaccination effects on CD4 cells after COVID-19. The data were produced by immunoSEQ multiplex PCR, yet TCRdb's version contains in-frame clones alone and is incomplete. The table lists 25,000 to 30,000 clones, about 80% of them singletons. Antigen-specific CD4+ T cells were first expanded with viral peptide pools by the ViraFEST assay and only then sequenced. Subsequent to less than 13 days of culture, CD4+ T cells were isolated. In the vaccine recipients, nucleocapsid antibodies were negative and there was no prior SARS-CoV-2 infection. A density of roughly 2 million PBMC per well was used; these cells were cultured with about 10 IU/ml IL-2 and about 9.5 ug/ml peptides. IL-2 medium was substituted for half the medium on days 3 and 7. Study-wide points: Long after vaccination, the clones induced by infection and by vaccine shrank markedly in size. In the study, convalescent patients were few, and early post-infection timepoints were absent.

A remark on this clone: What it binds is unknown.

Sequencing was performed on CD4+ T cells from PBMCs cultured with SARS-CoV-2 spike peptides, taken before COVID-19 vaccination. The receptor comes from a human donor who received a COVID-19 vaccine.

CDR3 sequence: CASSEEGAGNTGELFF. As DNA, the CDR3 is TGTGCCAGCAGTGAAGAAGGAGCGGGGAACACCGGGGAGCTGTTTTTT. This chain joins TRBV2 and TRBJ2-2; a weak D match, TRBD2 (6 bases). There are 16 residues in the CDR3. The V gene lost 1 base and the J gene lost 1 base, with 10 bases spanning the gap. CDR1 is SNHLY and CDR2 is FYNNEI in the germline V gene. Filled out from reference TRBV2 and TRBJ2-2, the complete variable domain reads EPEVTQTPSHQVTQMGQEVILRCVPISNHLYFYWYRQILGQKVEFLVSFYNNEISEKSEIFDDQFSVERPDGSNFTLKIRSTKLEDSAMYFCASSEEGAGNTGELFFGEGSRLTVL.